These T cell receptor beta chains were read from a single sample in a study of T cells in narcolepsy. Using immunoSEQ multiplex PCR, the repertoire was profiled, and TCRdb retains in-frame clones only, with some absent. The table has under 35,000 clones, 80% to 90% seen once. The sequencing sample was made of memory (CD45RA-) CD4+ T cells from blood. The receptor set was obtained from a human donor in good health. CDR3s include the opening cysteine and the closing phenylalanine or tryptophan. A D gene is named only where the DNA matches it firmly. Not every row has a clone size; where given, it reads once, few, many or a size class.

D,size,J,V,CDR3,DNA
TRBD1,once,TRBJ2-7,TRBV9,CASSVGDSPSEQYF,TGTGCCAGCAGCGTAGGGGACAGTCCTTCCGAGCAGTACTTC
NA,NA,TRBJ1-2,TRBV28,CASSLLFSLSLGYTF,TGTGCCAGCAGTTTATTGTTTAGCCTGTCCCTCGGCTACACCTTC
TRBD2,NA,TRBJ2-7,TRBV27,CASSSLGLVSYEQYF,TGTGCCAGCAGTTCACTAGGACTAGTATCCTACGAGCAGTACTTC
NA,NA,TRBJ2-7,TRBV9,CASSVAGTPLYEQYF,TGTGCCAGCAGCGTAGCTGGGACCCCCCTTTACGAGCAGTACTTC
NA,NA,TRBJ2-7,TRBV11-2,CASSLSGNEQYF,TGTGCCAGCAGCTTATCAGGGAACGAGCAGTACTTC
TRBD1,NA,TRBJ2-7,TRBV12-5,CASQTGVGMGEQYF,TGTGCTAGCCAGACAGGGGTTGGAATGGGCGAGCAGTACTTC
NA,once,TRBJ2-1,TRBV29-1,CSPTGPGGGHYNEQFF,TGCAGCCCCACCGGACCCGGCGGGGGACATTACAATGAGCAGTTCTTC
TRBD1,NA,TRBJ1-4,TRBV7-2,CASSSQRDSNEKLFF,TGTGCCAGCAGCTCTCAACGGGACAGTAATGAAAAACTGTTTTTT
NA,NA,TRBJ2-2,TRBV30,CAWSRRPNTGELFF,TGTGCCTGGAGTCGTCGACCCAACACCGGGGAGCTGTTTTTT
NA,once,TRBJ2-3,TRBV12-5,CASGPGGGAEDTQYF,TGTGCTAGTGGTCCTGGAGGGGGGGCGGAAGATACGCAGTATTTT
TRBD2,NA,TRBJ2-3,TRBV2,CASRGLAGAVQDTQYF,TGTGCCAGCAGGGGCCTAGCGGGAGCGGTCCAAGATACGCAGTATTTT
NA,NA,TRBJ1-1,TRBV10-3,CAISDPDRTGNTEAFF,TGTGCCATCAGTGATCCCGATCGAACGGGTAACACTGAAGCTTTCTTT
NA,NA,TRBJ2-2,TRBV19,CATDLSTGELFF,TGTGCCACCGACCTCTCCACCGGGGAGCTGTTTTTT
NA,NA,TRBJ2-7,TRBV18,CASSPSGEQYF,TGTGCCAGCTCACCGTCGGGTGAGCAGTACTTC
TRBD1,few,TRBJ2-7,TRBV2,CASSDEQGAYEQYF,TGTGCCAGCAGTGATGAGCAGGGGGCCTACGAGCAGTACTTC
NA,NA,TRBJ1-5,TRBV7-3,CASAIRGDQPQHF,TGTGCCAGCGCTATCAGGGGAGATCAGCCCCAGCATTTT
TRBD2,once,TRBJ2-3,TRBV19,CASSIGLAGGSSTDTQYF,TGTGCCAGTAGTATCGGACTAGCGGGGGGATCTAGCACAGATACGCAGTATTTT
NA,NA,TRBJ1-5,TRBV15,CATSRDSGRRNQPQHF,TGTGCCACCAGCAGAGATTCAGGACGGCGCAATCAGCCCCAGCATTTT
NA,NA,TRBJ2-1,TRBV28,CASSTRLYNEQFF,TGTGCCAGCAGCACTAGACTCTACAATGAGCAGTTCTTC
NA,once,TRBJ1-2,TRBV5-6,CASSLPDAGYTF,TGTGCCAGCAGCTTACCAGATGCTGGCTACACCTTC
NA,NA,TRBJ2-5,TRBV5-4,CASSLEVGQETQYF,TGTGCCAGCAGCTTGGAAGTGGGCCAAGAGACCCAGTACTTC
NA,NA,TRBJ1-6,TRBV21-1,CASSNNWGAKSSPLHF,TGTGCCAGCAGCAATAATTGGGGGGCGAAAAGTTCACCCCTCCACTTT
TRBD1,NA,TRBJ2-1,TRBV7-2,CASSFRGTGVNEQFF,TGTGCCAGCAGCTTTCGGGGGACAGGGGTAAATGAGCAGTTCTTC
NA,once,TRBJ2-5,TRBV7-9,CASSFTGRSETQYF,TGTGCCAGCAGTTTTACGGGCCGGTCGGAGACCCAGTACTTC
NA,NA,TRBJ2-2,TRBV5-6,CASSLTRLAGELFF,TGTGCCAGCAGCCTCACCAGACTAGCCGGGGAGCTGTTTTTT
NA,NA,TRBJ1-5,TRBV6-1,CASSSGPNQPQHF,TGTGCCAGCAGTTCCGGGCCGAATCAGCCCCAGCATTTT
TRBD1,NA,TRBJ1-2,TRBV15,CATSLPGQVYGYTF,TGTGCCACCAGCTTACCGGGACAGGTCTATGGCTACACCTTC
TRBD2,NA,TRBJ2-5,TRBV6-1,CASEAGGPRETQYF,TGTGCCAGCGAAGCGGGGGGGCCGAGGGAGACCCAGTACTTC
TRBD1,NA,TRBJ2-5,TRBV19,CASSPTGVKETQYF,TGTGCCAGTTCTCCGACAGGGGTAAAAGAGACCCAGTACTTC
NA,NA,TRBJ2-7,TRBV6-6,CASSYGTLGDSYEQYF,TGTGCCAGCAGTTACGGAACCCTAGGAGATTCCTACGAGCAGTACTTC
TRBD2,NA,TRBJ2-1,TRBV7-2,CASSSSGQPQFF,TGTGCCAGCAGTTCTAGCGGACAACCCCAGTTCTTC
NA,NA,TRBJ1-1,TRBV29-1,CSVDVGTEAFF,TGCAGCGTTGACGTGGGCACTGAAGCTTTCTTT
TRBD2,NA,TRBJ2-3,TRBV7-2,CASSLDLAGEGDTQYF,TGTGCCAGCAGCTTAGATCTAGCGGGAGAGGGAGATACGCAGTATTTT
TRBD1,NA,TRBJ1-2,TRBV11-2,CASSRDREGGYTF,TGTGCCAGCAGCCGGGACAGGGAGGGTGGCTACACCTTC
NA,NA,TRBJ2-1,TRBV6-1,CASSWDVSSYNEQFF,TGTGCCAGCAGCTGGGACGTAAGCTCCTACAATGAGCAGTTCTTC
NA,few,TRBJ1-5,TRBV19,CASQLTPNQPQHF,TGTGCCAGTCAACTTACCCCGAATCAGCCCCAGCATTTT
NA,NA,TRBJ1-5,TRBV7-2,CASSHRDQPQHF,TGTGCCAGCAGCCACAGGGATCAGCCCCAGCATTTT
NA,NA,TRBJ2-5,TRBV19,CASSISQETKETQYF,TGTGCCAGTAGTATAAGCCAGGAAACTAAAGAGACCCAGTACTTC
NA,few,TRBJ1-2,TRBV19,CASQRPTGVSYGYTF,TGTGCCAGTCAAAGACCGACAGGAGTTTCCTATGGCTACACCTTC
TRBD1,NA,TRBJ1-5,TRBV12-5,CASGSGGLGPQHF,TGTGCTAGTGGATCAGGGGGCCTTGGGCCCCAGCATTTT
NA,NA,TRBJ2-7,TRBV2,CASGQAYEQYF,TGTGCCAGCGGCCAAGCCTACGAGCAGTACTTC
NA,NA,TRBJ2-3,TRBV6-5,CASRGSTDTQYF,TGTGCCAGCAGGGGTAGCACAGATACGCAGTATTTT
NA,NA,TRBJ2-5,TRBV10-3,CAIGRDRQETQYF,TGTGCCATCGGGAGAGACAGACAAGAGACCCAGTACTTC
NA,once,TRBJ2-7,TRBV7-2,CASSFRRLLTYEQYF,TGTGCCAGCAGCTTTCGGCGCTTGTTAACCTACGAGCAGTACTTC
TRBD1,once,TRBJ1-5,TRBV7-6,CASSLAGGQPQHF,TGTGCCAGCAGCTTAGCAGGGGGCCAGCCCCAGCATTTT
TRBD1,NA,TRBJ1-2,TRBV19,CASRLGQGQRGYTF,TGTGCCAGTAGGTTGGGACAGGGACAGCGCGGCTACACCTTC
NA,NA,TRBJ2-2,TRBV7-2,CASSLDIGKLGELFF,TGTGCCAGCAGCTTAGATATAGGGAAGCTCGGGGAGCTGTTTTTT
TRBD1,NA,TRBJ1-3,TRBV2,CASSVQGGNTIYF,TGTGCCAGCAGCGTACAGGGGGGAAACACCATATATTTT